This record concerns one T cell receptor (beta chain) sequence. The data belong to a study of monozygotic twins with inflammatory bowel disease. The template switching step added UMIs that contained a 6-nucleotide sample barcode. TCRalpha and TCRbeta cDNA went through nested PCRs of roughly 15 and 9 cycles, two in total. Reanalyzing the 5' RACE reads, TCRdb keeps one entry per CDR3 protein, without DNA. This repertoire comprises 190,000 or so distinct CDR3 sequences; its ten largest clones make up approximately 1.5%. Germline values: CDR1 SGDLS, CDR2 YYNGEE. This CDR3 contains 19 residues. The blood volume drawn from each donor was 2 to 3 ml.

Input material: blood. This chain joins TRBV9 and TRBJ2-6; as DNA is missing, the TRBD1 call by TCRdb cannot be tested. The TCR comes from a human donor with ulcerative colitis or Crohn's disease, or a healthy co-twin of an affected twin (not recorded which). CDR3 region: CASSLSGAVGSSGANVLTF.